This TCR beta chain emerged from a study of blood T cell repertoires in COVID-19. As for the study in general: PBMCs, B-cell-depleted T cells, or T cells were the source of the cDNA or gDNA that made up the material.

Authors' processing steps: Amplification from reference gene primers served as the basis for estimated nucleated cell counts. The protocol was immunoSEQ multiplex PCR, while the TCRdb copy is restricted to in-frame clones and leaves out a portion. V and J calls and clone size come straight from that table; D and trimming were deduced from the DNA. The data show 65,000 to 90,000 clones, 88% seen once. This CDR3 has 15 amino acids. In germline, CDR1 is KGHSH, CDR2 LQKENI. J lost 8 bases, V lost 3 bases, and 6 bases had no gene match. The TCR comes from a woman over 75 with acute or convalescent COVID-19. The sample comprised peripheral blood. The chain links TRBV18 to TRBJ2-1, with 11 nucleotides matching TRBD2. The CDR3 spells CASSPTSGVRDEQFF. The CDR3 DNA reads TGTGCCAGCTCACCGACTAGCGGGGTCAGGGATGAGCAGTTCTTC.